This entry lists 21 T cell receptor beta chains sequenced from one sample in a study of T cells in Graves' hyperthyroidism and ophthalmopathy. TCR beta CDR3 regions were amplified from RNA transcripts. First-round RT-PCR of the TCR CDR3 relied on the HTBI primer set. In TCRdb, the multiplex PCR reads were re-called with MiXCR into one record per CDR3 protein. This table has 500,000 to 650,000 distinct CDR3 sequences, approximately 15% appearing once. Sequencing was performed on blood. Every receptor here comes from a woman aged 45-65 years with Graves' ophthalmopathy.

This clonotype was observed many times. The V gene is TRBV28, the J gene TRBJ2-1; 7 bases are shared with TRBD2. The CDR3 extends over 16 amino acids. With V trimmed by 5 bases and J by 3 bases, 10 bases remained unmatched. Germline assignment: CDR1 MDHEN and CDR2 SYDVKM. As DNA, the CDR3 is TGTGCCAGCAGTCTAATAGCGGGTAGAAACTACAATGAGCAGTTCTTC. This codes for CASSLIAGRNYNEQFF.

This chain links TRBV2 with TRBJ2-7; TRBD1 matches 10 bases. V dropped 6 bases and J dropped 8; count of bases not matched to a gene: 13. CDR1 and CDR2 (germline): SNHLY, FYNNEI. The CDR3 is 15 amino acids. The CDR3 DNA follows: TGTGCCAGCAGCTTGAACCGGGACAGGGGTGGGCAGCAGTACTTC. This gives the protein CASSLNRDRGGQQYF.

In the case of this clonotype: This could be a read error, since a much larger clone is one nucleotide away. This chain joins TRBV2 and TRBJ2-4; possibly TRBD1 for D (6 bases). The CDR3 consists of 13 residues. The germline V and J ends were trimmed by 8 bases and 9 bases, with 17 bases remaining between them. Germline loops: CDR1 SNHLY, CDR2 FYNNEI. The CDR3 DNA is TGTGCCAGCCATGGCCCCCAGGGGAGCATTCAGTACTTC. Protein sequence: CASHGPQGSIQYF.

This clonotype was observed a handful of times. This sequence joins TRBV12-5 and TRBJ2-1, with 10 bases matching TRBD2. With V trimmed by 1 base and J by 6 bases, 18 bases remained unmatched. The CDR3 sequence is 20 residues long. Germline-derived CDR1 and CDR2 are LGHNT and FRNRAP. CDR3 in amino acids: CASGLAPTPLSGRAANEQFF. The CDR3 DNA reads as TGTGCTAGTGGTTTGGCACCGACTCCGCTGAGCGGGAGGGCGGCCAATGAGCAGTTCTTC.

This clonotype was observed a few times. The CDR3 sequence: CASSQGNNSPLHF. The CDR3 region has the DNA TGTGCCAGCAGCCAGGGTAACAATTCACCCCTCCACTTT. V gene TRBV16 combines with J gene TRBJ1-6; D ambiguous. V lost 3 bases to trimming and J lost 7 bases, with 7 bases between them. The CDR3 is 13 residues long. CDR1 and CDR2 from the germline V gene are KGHSY and FQNENV.

V usage is TRBV7-3 and J usage is TRBJ2-1, with TRBD2 as a possible D gene (6 bases). The CDR3 has 15 amino acids. V lost 4 bases, J lost 3 bases, and 13 bases lay in between. The germline gives CDR1 SGHTA, CDR2 FQGTGA. CDR3 sequence reads: CASSYSGGNYNEQFF. The CDR3 nucleotides are TGTGCCAGCAGCTACTCTGGCGGGAACTACAATGAGCAGTTCTTC.

On this clonotype itself: This could be a read error, since a much larger clone is one nucleotide away. J is TRBJ1-1 and V is TRBV6-1; 8 bases match TRBD1. The CDR3 extends over 15 amino acids. CDR1 MNHNS and CDR2 SASEGT come from the germline V gene. The CDR3 DNA reads TGTGCCAGCATCGCCCTCCAGGGGGCCGGCACTGTAGCTTTCTTT. Encoded protein: CASIALQGAGTVAFF.

This chain connects TRBV27 to TRBJ2-1, with 11 bases lining up with TRBD2. Germline lookup yields CDR1 MNHEY and CDR2 SMNVEV (reference sequence). CDR3 length: 16 residues. V gave up 3 bases and J gave up 9 bases; unmatched junction bases: 10. For the CDR3, the DNA is TGTGCCAGCAGTTTTGGAGTACTAGCGGGAGTGGGTGAGCAGTTCTTC. Translating gives CASSFGVLAGVGEQFF.

This sequence joins TRBV7-3 and TRBJ1-2; D ambiguous. CDR3 size: 13 residues. Germline CDR1 reads SGHTA; CDR2 reads FQGTGA. Trimming pared 4 bases from V and 6 bases from J, leaving 12 bases between. The CDR3 loop reads CASSSSDLNGYTF. For the CDR3, the DNA is TGTGCCAGCAGCTCCTCGGACCTGAATGGCTACACCTTC.

This clonotype was seen at least ten times. Written as DNA, the CDR3 is TGTGCCAGCAGCTTAGTTAGCGGGGTTGCGAACACCGGGGAGCTGTTTTTT. Encoded protein: CASSLVSGVANTGELFF. The V and J genes are TRBV11-2 and TRBJ2-2; 8 nucleotides match TRBD2. The V gene's germline CDR1 is SGHAT and CDR2 FQNNGV. The V segment lost 1 base and the J segment 0 bases; nucleotides outside the gene matches: 4. This CDR3 is built from 17 residues.

The chain employs TRBV19 and TRBJ1-5, with TRBD1 as a possible D gene (5 bases). Germline V gives CDR1 LNHDA, CDR2 SQIVND (reference sequence). This CDR3 contains 12 residues. V lost 4 bases to trimming and J lost 9 bases, with 10 bases between them. The CDR3 reads CASSNRGGPQHF. The CDR3 DNA reads TGTGCCAGTAGTAATAGGGGCGGGCCCCAGCATTTT.

The chain employs TRBV4-3 and TRBJ1-3, with D perhaps TRBD1 (6 bases). CDR3 length: 17 residues. Trimming stripped 3 bases from V and 2 bases from J, with 17 bases between. Germline V gene data show CDR1 as LGHNA and CDR2 as YSLEER. CDR3 loop: CASSQSGGTPAGNTIYF. Here the CDR3 DNA reads TGCGCCAGCAGCCAGTCCGGAGGGACACCGGCTGGAAACACCATATATTTT.

This clonotype came up many times. This rearrangement joins TRBV6-1 to TRBJ2-7; 10 nucleotides agree with TRBD2. The V gene's germline CDR1 is MNHNS and CDR2 SASEGT. J lost 0 bases, V lost 7 bases, and 3 bases had no gene match. The CDR3 loop spans 14 amino acids. The DNA for the CDR3 is TGTGCCAGCACTCGGACTAGCGGCTCCTACGAGCAGTACTTC. Translated, it gives CASTRTSGSYEQYF.

This clonotype has ten or more counts. The chain employs TRBV13 and TRBJ2-1, with 8 bases identical to TRBD2. CDR3 length: 15 amino acids. Germline values: CDR1 PRHDT, CDR2 FYEKMQ (reference sequence). V lost 4 bases, J lost 8 bases, and 10 bases stayed unmatched. In DNA, the CDR3 is TGTGCCAGCAGCTCCTTCACCGGGACTAGATATGAGCAGTTCTTC. As protein: CASSSFTGTRYEQFF. Using reference TRBV13 and TRBJ2-1 for the parts outside the CDR3, the full variable domain is AAGVIQSPRHLIKEKRETATLKCYPIPRHDTVYWYQQGPGQDPQFLISFYEKMQSDKGSIPDRFSAQQFSDYHSELNMSSLELGDSALYFCASSSFTGTRYEQFFGPGTRLTVL.

This clonotype was picked up many times. V usage is TRBV7-2 and J usage is TRBJ1-1; no definite D call. The CDR3 runs 15 residues. V lost 3 bases to trimming and J lost 2 bases, with 13 bases between them. Germline V gene lookup returns CDR1 SGHTA and CDR2 FQGNSA. DNA of the CDR3: TGTGCCAGCAGCTTCTTTAGGAAATTTAACACTGAAGCTTTCTTT. This sequence encodes CASSFFRKFNTEAFF.

This chain links TRBV2 with TRBJ1-4; TRBD1 matches 10 bases. In germline, CDR1 is SNHLY, CDR2 FYNNEI. The CDR3 covers 13 residues. V trimming: 10 bases; J trimming: 5 bases; junction bases outside the gene matches: 4. The chain's CDR3 is CATRTGGNEKLFF. The CDR3, as DNA: TGTGCCACCCGGACAGGGGGGAATGAAAAACTGTTTTTT. Full variable domain (remainder filled in from reference TRBV2 and TRBJ1-4): EPEVTQTPSHQVTQMGQEVILRCVPISNHLYFYWYRQILGQKVEFLVSFYNNEISEKSEIFDDQFSVERPDGSNFTLKIRSTKLEDSAMYFCATRTGGNEKLFFGSGTQLSVL.

This clonotype showed up many times. The CDR3 region is CASSFGYSYEQYF. CDR3 coding DNA: TGCGCCAGCAGCTTCGGGTACTCCTACGAGCAGTACTTC. The genes are TRBV5-1 and TRBJ2-7, with D unclear. Trimming cost V 2 bases and J 0 bases, with 6 bases left between them. In germline, CDR1 is SGHRS, CDR2 YFSETQ. This CDR3 has 13 residues. The full variable domain, completed using reference TRBV5-1 and TRBJ2-7, is KAGVTQTPRYLIKTRGQQVTLSCSPISGHRSVSWYQQTPGQGLQFLFEYFSETQRNKGNFPGRFSGRQFSNSRSEMNVSTLELGDSALYLCASSFGYSYEQYFGPGTRLTVT.

This clonotype was observed a few times. The chain employs TRBV5-1 and TRBJ2-1; 10 nucleotides agree with TRBD2. V lost 0 bases to trimming and J lost 4 bases; unmatched junction nucleotides: 4. The CDR3 runs 16 residues. Germline lookup yields CDR1 SGHRS and CDR2 YFSETQ. CDR3 nucleotides: TGCGCCAGCAGCTTGGCAGCGGGAGGGGCTTACAATGAGCAGTTCTTC. Translated: CASSLAAGGAYNEQFF.

This clonotype occurred a few times. The J gene is TRBJ2-1, the V gene TRBV30, with 12 bases that match TRBD2. J gave up 7 bases and V 3 bases, and 4 bases lay outside the gene matches. CDR1 is GTSNPN, CDR2 SVGIG, per germline (reference sequence). The CDR3 loop spans 14 amino acids. In DNA form, the CDR3 reads TGTGCCTGGAGGACTAGCGGGAGTAGTAATGAGCAGTTCTTC. Protein product: CAWRTSGSSNEQFF.

The V and J genes are TRBV7-6 and TRBJ2-1; D may match TRBD1 or TRBD2 (6 bases each). The germline gives CDR1 SGHVS, CDR2 FNYEAQ. This CDR3 is built from 15 residues. Trimming cost V 7 bases and J 8 bases, with 21 bases left between them. The CDR3 nucleotides read TGTGCCAGCACCGGCGGGACACATTTTGGCGATGAGCAGTTCTTC. This sequence encodes CASTGGTHFGDEQFF.

In this sample, this clonotype turned up many times. The chain links TRBV7-2 to TRBJ1-2; D remains unclear. Germline loops: CDR1 SGHTA, CDR2 FQGNSA. The CDR3 totals 14 residues. V was pared by 4 bases and J by 4 bases, with 13 bases between. The CDR3 region is CASSSPGSFYGYTF. CDR3 nucleotide sequence: TGTGCCAGCAGCTCCCCCGGGAGTTTCTATGGCTACACCTTC.